The 26 T cell receptor beta chains in this list originate from one sample, sequenced in a study of blood T cell repertoires in COVID-19. This table comes from immunoSEQ multiplex PCR, and its TCRdb copy is limited to in-frame clones, with some not included. The profile shows around 340,000 clones, around nine tenths of them singletons. Sequences were obtained from PBMCs or T cells enriched from blood (not recorded which). All receptors come from a woman in her twenties or thirties who had been exposed to COVID-19.

This chain uses TRBV27 with TRBJ2-1; maybe TRBD2 (6 bases). CDR1 and CDR2 from the germline V gene are MNHEY and SMNVEV (reference sequence). V gave up 4 bases and J gave up 4 bases, with 14 bases separating them. This CDR3 comprises 15 residues. The DNA for the CDR3 is TGTGCCAGCAGTTCCCCCCCGGGACTTTACAATGAGCAGTTCTTC. Protein product: CASSSPPGLYNEQFF.

The chain combines TRBV18 with TRBJ1-6; D perhaps matches TRBD1 (5 bases). Germline V gene lookup returns CDR1 KGHSH and CDR2 LQKENI. Trimming shortened V by 3 bases and J by 8 bases, and 17 bases separated the two germline ends. The length of the CDR3 is 16 residues. CDR3 sequence (DNA): TGTGCCAGCTCACCGTCAGGGATGGGAGGGGATTCACCCCTCCACTTT. It encodes CASSPSGMGGDSPLHF.

The chain joins TRBV27 to TRBJ2-1; D may be TRBD2 (6 bases). Germline CDR1 MNHEY, CDR2 SMNVEV (reference sequence). V lost 5 bases, J lost 1 base, and 12 bases lay in between. The CDR3 loop spans 15 amino acids. In DNA form, the CDR3 reads TGTGCCAGCAGTACGGGGGTACTTTCCTACAATGAGCAGTTCTTC. Amino acid sequence: CASSTGVLSYNEQFF.

V is TRBV28 and J is TRBJ2-7; D is perhaps TRBD2 (6 bases). V dropped 7 bases and J dropped 2 bases, with 21 bases sitting between them. The CDR3 contains 16 residues. CDR1 MDHEN and CDR2 SYDVKM come from the germline V gene. As DNA, the CDR3 is TGTGCCAGCACCCTAGGGGTCGCGGGGCCAACCTACGAGCAGTACTTC. It specifies CASTLGVAGPTYEQYF.

The chain links TRBV19 to TRBJ2-7, with 9 positions matching TRBD2. Germline CDR1 and CDR2: LNHDA and SQIVND (reference sequence). The CDR3 spans 15 residues. Losses at the gene ends were 7 bases for V and 1 base for J; bases not matched to a gene: 8. The CDR3 sequence: CASKDLTSGSYEQYF. As DNA, the CDR3 is TGTGCCAGTAAGGACTTAACTAGCGGGTCCTACGAGCAGTACTTC.

Only one count was recorded for this clone. V is TRBV12-3 or TRBV12-4 and J is TRBJ1-5; D is uncertain. This CDR3 contains 12 residues. The germline V and J ends were trimmed by 6 bases and 3 bases, with 6 bases remaining between them. CDR3 in DNA: TGTGCCAGCAGGAGTACCAATCAGCCCCAGCATTTT. This sequence encodes CASRSTNQPQHF.

The CDR3 protein is CASRSSPDSPLHF. Written as DNA, the CDR3 is TGTGCCAGCAGATCGAGTCCCGATTCACCCCTCCACTTT. V is TRBV27 and J is TRBJ1-6, with D uncertain. Germline V gene sequence: CDR1 MNHEY, CDR2 SMNVEV (reference sequence). The CDR3 sequence is 13 residues long. The V and J ends lost 6 bases and 8 bases respectively, with 11 bases between them.

The chain is built from TRBV30 and TRBJ1-5; D unclear. The CDR3 sequence is 14 residues long. Germline values: CDR1 GTSNPN, CDR2 SVGIG (reference sequence). With 2 bases removed from V and 7 bases from J, the gap between germline ends came to 15 bases. CDR3 nucleotide sequence: TGTGCCTGGAGTTTCCCGTTCAGAAAGCAGCCCCAGCATTTT. Protein: CAWSFPFRKQPQHF.

As DNA, the CDR3 is TGTGCCACCAGCAGAGGGGGCTCTCAAGAGACCCAGTACTTC. Protein product: CATSRGGSQETQYF. The V gene is TRBV15, the J gene TRBJ2-5; a possible D gene is TRBD1 (5 bases). Per germline, CDR1 LNHNV and CDR2 YYDKDF (reference sequence). The CDR3 is 14 amino acids. Trimming took off 1 base at V and 2 bases at J, with 8 bases between the two ends. The variable domain in full, with the rest retrieved from reference TRBV15 and TRBJ2-5, is DAMVIQNPRYQVTQFGKPVTLSCSQTLNHNVMYWYQQKSSQAPKLLFHYYDKDFNNEADTPDNFQSRRPNTSFCFLDIRSPGLGDTAMYLCATSRGGSQETQYFGPGTRLLVL.

The chain uses TRBV27 and TRBJ2-7; no definite D call. Germline CDR1 MNHEY, CDR2 SMNVEV (reference sequence). Trimming left V 0 bases short and J 3 bases short, with 3 bases between. The CDR3 is 12 residues long. The CDR3 loop is CASSLSVYEQYF. The CDR3 bases are TGTGCCAGCAGTTTATCCGTCTACGAGCAGTACTTC.

This chain links TRBV20-1 with TRBJ1-2, with D perhaps matching TRBD1 (5 bases). CDR1 and CDR2 from the germline V gene are DFQATT and SNEGSKA (reference sequence). V lost 3 bases, J lost 8 bases, and 10 bases lay in between. This CDR3 contains 11 residues. Here the CDR3 reads CSASIRVGYTF. In nucleotides, the CDR3 is TGCAGTGCTAGTATCAGGGTCGGCTACACCTTC.

This sequence joins TRBV30 and TRBJ1-5; 8 bases are a match to TRBD1. The V and J ends lost 3 bases and 5 bases, in that order; junction bases with no gene match: 6. This CDR3 comprises 14 residues. Per germline, CDR1 GTSNPN and CDR2 SVGIG (reference sequence). The CDR3 region is CAWRGTGIDQPQHF. The CDR3 nucleotides are TGTGCCTGGAGGGGGACAGGCATTGATCAGCCCCAGCATTTT.

The chain joins TRBV27 to TRBJ2-1; 15 positions match TRBD2. CDR3 length equals 19 residues. In germline, CDR1 is MNHEY, CDR2 SMNVEV (reference sequence). The V segment lost 5 bases and the J segment 2 bases; nucleotides outside the gene matches: 10. Written as DNA, the CDR3 is TGTGCCAGCAGTCCCCTCGGACTAGCGGGAGGGAAGACCTACAATGAGCAGTTCTTC. Its protein is CASSPLGLAGGKTYNEQFF.

The chain uses TRBV29-1 and TRBJ2-2, with D maybe TRBD2 (5 bases). The ends were cut back, 6 bases at V and 5 bases at J, with 13 bases in the middle. CDR3 length: 13 residues. Germline loops: CDR1 SQVTM, CDR2 ANQGSEA. The DNA for the CDR3 is TGCAGCGTGGACTCTCGTCTTACCGGGGAGCTGTTTTTT. Its protein is CSVDSRLTGELFF.

The V gene is TRBV2, the J gene TRBJ2-7; D not certain. Trimming took off 2 bases at V and 0 bases at J, with 8 bases between the two ends. The germline gives CDR1 SNHLY, CDR2 FYNNEI. CDR3 length: 14 amino acids. Here the CDR3 DNA reads TGTGCCAGCAGTGAATCTCCCTACTCCTACGAGCAGTACTTC. Translated: CASSESPYSYEQYF.

The chain employs TRBV10-1 and TRBJ1-1; 8 bases are a match to TRBD1. Germline values: CDR1 WNHNN, CDR2 SYGVQD (reference sequence). V was pared by 3 bases and J by 6 bases, with 9 bases of the junction left unmatched. The CDR3 totals 15 residues. The CDR3 DNA sequence: TGCGCCAGCAGTGACCGCCCGACAGGGGTGGCTGAAGCTTTCTTT. Its translation is CASSDRPTGVAEAFF.

V gene TRBV6-1 combines with J gene TRBJ2-7, with unresolved D. The CDR3 spans 12 residues. Germline V CDR1 and CDR2: MNHNS, SASEGT. V lost 3 bases and J 4 bases, leaving 7 bases between the germline ends. The CDR3 here is CASSEAVYEQYF. In DNA, the CDR3 is TGTGCCAGCAGTGAGGCAGTATACGAGCAGTACTTC.

The chain combines TRBV3-1 (or the pseudogene TRBV3-2) with TRBJ2-5; no reliable D call. The germline V gene encodes CDR1 LGHDT and CDR2 YNNKEL (reference sequence). This CDR3 has 11 amino acids. V lost 10 bases, J lost 0 bases, and 6 bases lay in between. The DNA of the CDR3 is TGTGCCACCATGTACCAAGAGACCCAGTACTTC. It is translated as CATMYQETQYF.

This chain links TRBV11-2 with TRBJ2-7, with 11 bases that match TRBD2. Germline loops: CDR1 SGHAT, CDR2 FQNNGV. With V trimmed by 6 bases and J by 6 bases, 7 bases remained unmatched. The length of the CDR3 is 14 residues. The CDR3 DNA reads TGTGCCAGCAGTTCCGGACTAGCGGGTTCCGAGCAGTACTTC. Translated: CASSSGLAGSEQYF.

This clone was recorded once. The chain uses TRBV3-1 (or the pseudogene TRBV3-2) and TRBJ1-5, with 7 positions matching TRBD1. Per the germline V gene, CDR1 is LGHDT and CDR2 is YNNKEL (reference sequence). CDR3 length equals 13 residues. V was pared by 8 bases and J by 4 bases, with 5 bases of the junction left unmatched. CDR3 DNA: TGTGCCAGCGGGGACAGAGGAAATCAGCCCCAGCATTTT. Protein sequence: CASGDRGNQPQHF.

The chain combines TRBV7-8 with TRBJ1-1; 10 nucleotides match TRBD1. V shed 1 base and J 7 bases; nucleotides not matched to a gene: 6. Germline loops: CDR1 SGHVS, CDR2 FQNEAQ. The CDR3 spans 15 residues. This CDR3 reads CASSLGGTGVREAFF. In DNA, the CDR3 is TGTGCCAGCAGCTTAGGAGGGACAGGGGTTCGTGAAGCTTTCTTT. The full variable domain, in which reference TRBV7-8 and TRBJ1-1 provide the parts outside the CDR3, is GAGVSQSPRYKVAKRGQDVALRCDPISGHVSLFWYQQALGQGPEFLTYFQNEAQLDKSGLPSDRFFAERPEGSVSTLKIQRTQQEDSAVYLCASSLGGTGVREAFFGQGTRLTVV.

This clone was observed a few times. The chain joins TRBV9 to TRBJ2-7; 9 nucleotides match TRBD2. This CDR3 has 14 residues. Trimming took 4 bases from V and 5 from J; bases not matched to a gene: 7. Per the germline V gene, CDR1 is SGDLS and CDR2 is YYNGEE. The CDR3 is CASSTLAGANEQYF. CDR3 DNA sequence: TGTGCCAGCAGCACGTTAGCGGGAGCGAACGAGCAGTACTTC.

This rearrangement joins TRBV10-2 to TRBJ1-3; D perhaps matches TRBD1 (5 bases). The CDR3 length is 14 residues. The germline V gene has CDR1 WSHSY and CDR2 SAAADI. Trimming pared 2 bases from V and 0 bases from J, leaving 5 bases between. CDR3 DNA sequence: TGCGCCAGCAGTGAGCAGGGCTCTGGAAACACCATATATTTT. This encodes CASSEQGSGNTIYF.

The rearrangement links TRBV28 to TRBJ2-7; 9 bases align to TRBD2. The germline V gene encodes CDR1 MDHEN and CDR2 SYDVKM. The CDR3 is 15 amino acids. Trimming removed 5 bases from V and 0 bases from J; junction bases left unmatched: 5. CDR3 amino acids: CASSLGLAYSYEQYF. The CDR3 DNA sequence: TGTGCCAGCAGTCTCGGACTAGCGTACTCCTACGAGCAGTACTTC. Looking up the rest from reference TRBV28 and TRBJ2-7 gives the full variable domain: DVKVTQSSRYLVKRTGEKVFLECVQDMDHENMFWYRQDPGLGLRLIYFSYDVKMKEKGDIPEGYSVSREKKERFSLILESASTNQTSMYLCASSLGLAYSYEQYFGPGTRLTVT.

A single count supports this clone. J is TRBJ2-7 and V is TRBV29-1; 8 nucleotides match TRBD1. This CDR3 is 14 amino acids long. The germline CDR1 and CDR2 sequences are SQVTM and ANQGSEA. Trimming removed 6 bases from V and 3 bases from J; junction bases left unmatched: 10. CDR3 DNA sequence: TGCAGCGTCGTTGGACAGGGAGTCCTCTACGAGCAGTACTTC. Translating it yields CSVVGQGVLYEQYF.

J is TRBJ1-2 and V is TRBV6-5; 9 bases match TRBD1. Germline V gene lookup returns CDR1 MNHEY and CDR2 SVGAGI. The ends lost 5 bases at V and 8 bases at J; junction bases unmatched: 12. This CDR3 has 15 residues. CDR3 region: CASSQRTGAAIGYTF. CDR3 DNA: TGTGCCAGCAGTCAAAGGACAGGGGCGGCGATAGGCTACACCTTC.